This TCR beta chain was identified in a study of T cell repertoires in cytomegalovirus infection. Study summary: The public TCR beta signatures pointed to both CMV infection and matching HLA type.

The length of the CDR3 is 13 residues. Germline-derived CDR1 and CDR2 are DFQATT and SNEGSKA (reference sequence). The V end lost 6 bases, the J end lost 7 bases, and 13 bases lay between the germline ends. TCRdb reanalysed the reads using MiXCR and keeps one entry per CDR3 protein. The sample lists some 900,000 distinct CDR3 sequences, 30% to 35% occurring once. In the case of this clonotype: The antigen is unknown.

Whole-study results and caveats: Predominance within the ex vivo response was attributable to HLA-C-restricted CMV-specific TCR beta clonotypes.

The receptor was isolated from a human donor in good health (CMV status not recorded). Some clones in this sample may be carry-over from other donors' samples. Sequenced here: cultured CD8+ T cells from PBMCs, sampled from culture after CMV antigen stimulation. The chain employs TRBV20-1 and TRBJ1-6, with D hard to call. The CDR3 here is CSAARGANSPLHF. DNA of the CDR3: TGCAGTGCCGCCCGGGGAGCAAATTCACCCCTCCACTTT.